This T cell receptor (beta chain) stems from a study of T cells after yellow fever vaccination. General observations from the study: Post-booster samples contained most primary-vaccination clones (nearly 98% CD4, 70% to 90% CD8). A limited proportion of clonotypes was detected within both the CD4 and CD8 compartments. Weaker overall was a secondary response that nonetheless peaked faster, on day 5 versus 15. Contamination by abundant bulk-population clonotypes could be present in FACS-sorted repertoires.

Using its own MiXCR run on the 5' RACE reads, TCRdb lists one record per CDR3 protein. The repertoire consists of approximately 69,000 distinct CDR3 sequences, with approximately 5% occurring once and the leading ten covering roughly 2.2%. This clonotype was observed many times. Its target is not known. This CDR3 comprises 14 residues. Germline V gene lookup returns CDR1 SGHRS and CDR2 YFSETQ. V trimming: 5 bases; J trimming: 7 bases; junction bases outside the gene matches: 11. The TCR originated in a man aged 18-30 years who received the YFV17D yellow fever vaccine. J is TRBJ1-1 and V is TRBV5-1; TRBD1 matches at 7 bases. This sample comprised CD4+ T cells sorted from PBMCs, obtained more than 13 days after the first yellow fever vaccination. CDR3 nucleotide sequence: TGCGCCAGCAGGGACCCAGGGGGACACTATGAAGCTTTCTTT. Encoded protein: CASRDPGGHYEAFF. Full variable domain (rest looked up from reference TRBV5-1 and TRBJ1-1): KAGVTQTPRYLIKTRGQQVTLSCSPISGHRSVSWYQQTPGQGLQFLFEYFSETQRNKGNFPGRFSGRQFSNSRSEMNVSTLELGDSALYLCASRDPGGHYEAFFGQGTRLTVV.